The rows below give T cell receptor beta chains drawn from one sample of a study of cytomegalovirus exposure and HLA in healthy donors. Assay: immunoSEQ multiplex PCR; the TCRdb copy retains only in-frame clones and omits some. The sample includes 150,000 to 200,000 clones, under 90% of them seen just once. Sequencing input: PBMCs. All receptors come from a man younger than 35 in good health and CMV-seropositive. CDR3s include the opening cysteine and the closing phenylalanine or tryptophan.

>TRBJ2-5|15|TRBV28
CASSLGQGVGETQYF
>TRBJ1-4|17|TRBV18
CASSPSGVQGTNEKLFF
>TRBJ1-2|14|TRBV19
CASSIQGAGYGYTF
>TRBJ2-7|16|TRBV7-2
CASSLLGGSITYEQYF
>TRBJ2-7|16|TRBV5-1
CASSFMGSGRNSEQYF
>TRBJ1-2|11|TRBV2
CASTRGDGYTF
>TRBJ2-7|15|TRBV28
CASTRRGLYVYEQYF
>TRBJ2-3|16|TRBV18
CASSPPIAGVSDTQYF
>TRBJ1-2|13|TRBV7-3
CASSLTRGDGYTF
>TRBJ1-5|16|TRBV6-1
CASSEFSRVGNQPQHF
>TRBJ1-1|14|TRBV5-1
CASSSGTEGTEAFF
>TRBJ2-1|17|TRBV4-1
CASSQVKTPSSYNEQFF
>TRBJ2-6|16|TRBV7-8
CASRDGGSSGANVLTF
>TRBJ1-5|13|TRBV27
CAIKTRGNQPQHF
>TRBJ1-3|12|TRBV19
CATGASGNTIYF
>TRBJ2-1|16|TRBV5-4
CASSLARQDRSNEQFF
>TRBJ1-2|13|TRBV29-1
CSVGRQGAYGYTF
>TRBJ2-7|18|TRBV5-1
CASSPGLAGAVGTYEQYF
>TRBJ2-1|16|TRBV14
CASSHGTSGRYNEQFF
>TRBJ2-7|14|TRBV19
CASSPGGPSYEQYF
>TRBJ1-5|16|TRBV6-1
CASSAQTGGGNQPQHF
>TRBJ2-3|15|TRBV7-9
CASSLVTGATDTQYF
>TRBJ1-4|14|TRBV18
CASSGTTTNEKLFF
>TRBJ2-5|15|TRBV9
CASSVLSRTGETQYF
>TRBJ2-1|19|TRBV6-9
CASSSTGTSGRNPYNEQFF
>TRBJ2-1|15|TRBV19
CASSSWDRGYNEQFF
>TRBJ2-1|13|TRBV10-3
CAISESQNNEQFF
>TRBJ1-1|14|TRBV29-1
CSVTGTGTNTEAFF
>TRBJ2-7|13|TRBV28
CASSLGTDYEQYF
>TRBJ2-1|15|TRBV7-9
CASSFAGSSYNEQFF
>TRBJ1-5|14|TRBV6-5
CATLTSTGNQPQHF
>TRBJ1-2|13|TRBV28
CASSPGGVDGYTF
>TRBJ2-7|12|TRBV10-3
CASREGGYEQYF
>TRBJ2-3|14|TRBV6-5
CASSYPPSTSAQYF
>TRBJ2-7|12|TRBV18
CASSPNSPEQYF
>TRBJ1-5|15|TRBV7-9
CASSARGPDNQPQHF
>TRBJ1-3|14|TRBV6-1
CASSEQYSGNTIYF
>TRBJ2-7|15|TRBV5-4
CASSLRGLAVYEQYF
>TRBJ2-7|15|TRBV11-3
CASSPGVQGSYEQYF
>TRBJ1-5|17|TRBV6-1
CASSESRPGERVQPQHF
>TRBJ2-1|17|TRBV11-3
CASSSSYSNLSYNEQFF
>TRBJ2-5|16|TRBV7-7
CASSLVGRGAQETQYF